A selection of T cell receptor beta chains follows, all from one sample in a study of T-cell memory formation after mild COVID-19. In TCRdb, the 5' RACE reads were re-called with MiXCR into one record per CDR3 protein. Among hundreds of thousands of distinct CDR3 sequences listed, less than 25% were seen once. Sequencing was done on a sample of PBMCs or a T cell subset sorted from them (not recorded which). The receptors originated from an adult woman who had mild COVID-19 (a few samples of this study predate the infection). Cell type and time point are not known. The CDR3 runs from the conserved cysteine through the conserved F or W. The D gene is left open where the match is weak. The size entry is marked missing in some rows and otherwise reads once, few, many or a size class.

CDR3 DNA	CDR3 protein	V gene	D gene	J gene	clone size
TGTGCCAGCAAGATAGGAACAGGAGACCTCTATGGCTACACCTTC	CASKIGTGDLYGYTF	TRBV6-5	.	TRBJ1-2	.
TGCAGTGCTAGTACCGGGGGCGTCTATAATTCACCCCTCCACTTT	CSASTGGVYNSPLHF	TRBV20-1	.	TRBJ1-6	.
TGTGCCAGCAGCCCCTCCCACGCGCGCACAGATACGCAGTATTTT	CASSPSHARTDTQYF	TRBV9	.	TRBJ2-3	.
TGTGCCACCAGCAGAGAGGGGGGGGTATACGAGCAGTACTTC	CATSREGGVYEQYF	TRBV15	TRBD2	TRBJ2-7	.
TGCAGCGTGGGGGAAGCGGGAGTGGGCACAGATACGCAGTATTTT	CSVGEAGVGTDTQYF	TRBV29-1	TRBD2	TRBJ2-3	.
TGCAGTGCTCCGAATCGAGAGCAGTTCTTC	CSAPNREQFF	TRBV20-1	.	TRBJ2-1	.
TGCGCCAGCAGCTTGGGAGACAGGGGCTTTCCCGGGGAGCTGTTTTTT	CASSLGDRGFPGELFF	TRBV5-1	TRBD1	TRBJ2-2	.
TGTGCCAGCAGTACCGGGACAGACGGAAACACCATATATTTT	CASSTGTDGNTIYF	TRBV7-6	TRBD1	TRBJ1-3	.
TGCGCCAGCAGACTCGACGGAGACTATGGCTACACCTTC	CASRLDGDYGYTF	TRBV5-1	.	TRBJ1-2	.
TGTGCCAGCAGCCCCCTCCTCGGGGCGGGTTCTGAAGCTTTCTTT	CASSPLLGAGSEAFF	TRBV13	.	TRBJ1-1	.
TGTGCCAGCAGTTTTACGGGACAGGGGGTCTACGAGCAGTACTTC	CASSFTGQGVYEQYF	TRBV12-3/TRBV12-4	TRBD1	TRBJ2-7	.
TGCGCCAGCAGCCAAGATAGGGGCGGTGACAATGAGCAGTTCTTC	CASSQDRGGDNEQFF	TRBV4-3	.	TRBJ2-1	few
TGTGCCAGCTCAACACAGGGGGCGGGCAATCAGCCCCAGCATTTT	CASSTQGAGNQPQHF	TRBV18	TRBD1	TRBJ1-5	many
TGCGCCAGCAGCTTCACCGGGACCCCTGGCGATGAGCAGTTCTTC	CASSFTGTPGDEQFF	TRBV5-1	.	TRBJ2-1	few
TGTGCCAGTGCAACAGGGGTCGGCAATCAGCCCCAGCATTTT	CASATGVGNQPQHF	TRBV3-1	TRBD1	TRBJ1-5	.
TGCGCCAGCAAGCAGGGGGCAGATTCACCCCTCCACTTT	CASKQGADSPLHF	TRBV5-1	TRBD1	TRBJ1-6	.
TGTGCCACCAGCTTGCGACAGGGGAGCTTTGATGGCTACACCTTC	CATSLRQGSFDGYTF	TRBV15	TRBD1	TRBJ1-2	many
TGTGCCAGCAGCTCCCGGGTCGCACACTATGGCTACACCTTC	CASSSRVAHYGYTF	TRBV7-9	.	TRBJ1-2	few
TGTGCCAGCAGCCTTGGGGGAGGGGATGGAGACTATGGCTACACCTTC	CASSLGGGDGDYGYTF	TRBV5-5	.	TRBJ1-2	.
TGCAGCGCGAACAGGGCCGGCGGGGAGCTGTTTTTT	CSANRAGGELFF	TRBV29-1	.	TRBJ2-2	few
TGTGCCAGCAGTTACTCGGGACAGGAGAACTATGGCTACACCTTC	CASSYSGQENYGYTF	TRBV6-6	TRBD1	TRBJ1-2	.
TGTGCCAGCAGCCAAGGGGGCCAGTATATCGGACAGCTTAATGAAAAACTGTTTTTT	CASSQGGQYIGQLNEKLFF	TRBV3-1	.	TRBJ1-4	.
TGCAGCGCCGTTGGCACTGAAGCTTTCTTT	CSAVGTEAFF	TRBV29-1	.	TRBJ1-1	.
TGTGCCAGCAGTGAAGTGGTAGGACTACTCCAAGAGACCCAGTACTTC	CASSEVVGLLQETQYF	TRBV6-1	.	TRBJ2-5	few
TGTGCCAGCAGCCCGGAGGGCAGGGTTATTGGCTACACCTTC	CASSPEGRVIGYTF	TRBV5-6	.	TRBJ1-2	few
TGTGCCAGTAGTATAGAGAGGGGATTCTCCTACGAGCAGTACTTC	CASSIERGFSYEQYF	TRBV19	.	TRBJ2-7	.
TGCGCCAGCAGCTTCGGGGAGGATCCCTACAATGAGCAGTTCTTC	CASSFGEDPYNEQFF	TRBV5-1	.	TRBJ2-1	few
TGTGCCAGCAGCCCCGACAGATTGCCGGATACGCAGTATTTT	CASSPDRLPDTQYF	TRBV5-8	.	TRBJ2-3	few
TGCAGCGTTGAGACGGAGATCATAGATGGCTACACCTTC	CSVETEIIDGYTF	TRBV29-1	.	TRBJ1-2	.
TGCGCCAGCAGCTTGCCAGGGGGTATGAACACTGAAGCTTTCTTT	CASSLPGGMNTEAFF	TRBV5-1	TRBD1	TRBJ1-1	.
TGTGCCAGCAGCCCCCGGACAGAGTTACAAGAGACCCAGTACTTC	CASSPRTELQETQYF	TRBV7-9	.	TRBJ2-5	.
TGCAGTGCGAGGGTACTGCCCCCCTACGAGCAGTACTTC	CSARVLPPYEQYF	TRBV20-1	.	TRBJ2-7	few
TGCGCCAGCAGCGTTACTAGCGGGAGTTCGAACGAGCAGTACTTC	CASSVTSGSSNEQYF	TRBV5-1	TRBD2	TRBJ2-7	few
TGTGCCAGCAGCAATGGGCCTCGGGGGTCGGCCTACGAGCAGTACTTC	CASSNGPRGSAYEQYF	TRBV7-8	.	TRBJ2-7	few
TGCGCCAGCGGACAGGGGATGTACTCGGGCTACACCTTC	CASGQGMYSGYTF	TRBV5-1	TRBD1	TRBJ1-2	.
TGTGCCAGCAGTTACGGTCTCGGACTAGCGGGCCCAGATACGCAGTATTTT	CASSYGLGLAGPDTQYF	TRBV6-2/TRBV6-3	TRBD2	TRBJ2-3	few
TGTGCCAGCAGTTTATCAGGGGCCCGCTACGAGCAGTACTTC	CASSLSGARYEQYF	TRBV12-3/TRBV12-4	.	TRBJ2-7	.
TGTGCCAGCAGCGTAGCCCTCACTCCTCTCCCGCTCTCGGGGTATGGCTACACCTTC	CASSVALTPLPLSGYGYTF	TRBV9	.	TRBJ1-2	.
TGTGCCAGCACACCGGACGTAGCCAAAAACATTCAGTACTTC	CASTPDVAKNIQYF	TRBV18	.	TRBJ2-4	few
TGCGCCAGCAGCTTGGCTGGACAGGGGGCGATTGGCTACGAGCAGTACTTC	CASSLAGQGAIGYEQYF	TRBV5-1	TRBD1	TRBJ2-7	few
TGCGCCAGCAGCGACGGTTGGACCCCAGATACGCAGTATTTT	CASSDGWTPDTQYF	TRBV5-1	.	TRBJ2-3	.
TGCAGTGCTAGTGACGGACAGGGGGCGTATGGCTACACCTTC	CSASDGQGAYGYTF	TRBV20-1	TRBD1	TRBJ1-2	.
TGCAGTGCTAGAGGCACAGGGGACTACGAGCAGTACTTC	CSARGTGDYEQYF	TRBV20-1	TRBD1	TRBJ2-7	many
TGTGCCAGCAGTGCTGGGAATACTGGGGCCAACGTCCTGACTTTC	CASSAGNTGANVLTF	TRBV2	.	TRBJ2-6	.
TGCAGTGCCCTCAGGGGTAACCAAGAGACCCAGTACTTC	CSALRGNQETQYF	TRBV20-1	.	TRBJ2-5	few
TGTGCCAGCAGTTTAATGGGGACAAGTAATTCACCCCTCCACTTT	CASSLMGTSNSPLHF	TRBV12-3/TRBV12-4	.	TRBJ1-6	.
TGCAGTGCTTCGGTCTCGGGCGGGAGAATAGCTCGGCAGTACTTC	CSASVSGGRIARQYF	TRBV20-1	TRBD2	TRBJ2-7	many
TGTGCCAGCAGCCTGGGAGGGGCGGCGAGGTCCTACGAGCAGTACTTC	CASSLGGAARSYEQYF	TRBV5-4	TRBD2	TRBJ2-7	.
TGCGCCAGCAGCCCCCGGGACTCATTGTACGAGCAGTACTTC	CASSPRDSLYEQYF	TRBV5-1	.	TRBJ2-7	.
TGCGCCAGCAGGCCAATGGTGAACACCGGGGAGCTGTTTTTT	CASRPMVNTGELFF	TRBV5-1	.	TRBJ2-2	.
TGTGCCAGCAGTCATGGACCAGGGAACACTGAAGCTTTCTTT	CASSHGPGNTEAFF	TRBV12-3/TRBV12-4	.	TRBJ1-1	.
TGTGCCAGCAGCCCCCGGACTAGCGGGGGGGACAGACAGTTCTTC	CASSPRTSGGDRQFF	TRBV5-5	TRBD2	TRBJ2-1	few
TGCAGCCGGAATAACCTAGCCAAAAACATTCAGTACTTC	CSRNNLAKNIQYF	TRBV20-1	.	TRBJ2-4	few
TGCAGTGCTAGCGTAGAGCTAGCGGACAATGAGCAGTTCTTC	CSASVELADNEQFF	TRBV20-1	TRBD2	TRBJ2-1	few
TGTGCCAGCCGTTCCTTGGGACTTCCCTACAATGAGCAGTTCTTC	CASRSLGLPYNEQFF	TRBV6-2/TRBV6-3	.	TRBJ2-1	.